This is a list of T cell receptor beta chains from one sample in a study of blood T cell repertoires in COVID-19. Measured with immunoSEQ multiplex PCR; TCRdb has only the in-frame clones, and not every one. The sample holds 230,000 or so clones, about 86% seen once. The specimen sequenced was peripheral blood. All receptors come from a man aged 50-60 years with active or convalescent COVID-19. The CDR3 runs from the conserved cysteine through the conserved F or W. A D gene is named only where the DNA matches it firmly. Expanded clones are given a class, and other clones once, few, many or no size at all.

j_gene	abundance	v_gene	d_gene	CDR3nt	CDR3aa
TRBJ1-1	-	TRBV2	TRBD1	TGTGCCAGCAGTACGACAGGGAGGAACACTGAAGCTTTCTTT	CASSTTGRNTEAFF
TRBJ1-5	once	TRBV19	TRBD1	TGTGCCACCTCCGAACAGGGGCAGCTTGGTCAGCCCCAGCATTTT	CATSEQGQLGQPQHF
TRBJ2-1	-	TRBV3-1/TRBV3-2	TRBD2	TGTGCCAGCAGCCAAGGACTAGCGGGGGGGGACAATGAGCAGTTCTTC	CASSQGLAGGDNEQFF
TRBJ2-7	-	TRBV5-1	-	TGCGCCAGCAGCTTGGATGGCAGGATGAACTACGAGCAGTACTTC	CASSLDGRMNYEQYF
TRBJ1-1	-	TRBV19	-	TGTGCCAGTAGTCTGGGAGGGGGCACTGAAGCTTTCTTT	CASSLGGGTEAFF
TRBJ1-4	-	TRBV21-1	-	TGTGCCAGCAGCGAGGGACAGGTTGATAATGAAAAACTGTTTTTT	CASSEGQVDNEKLFF
TRBJ1-1	-	TRBV5-1	TRBD1	TGCGCCAGCAGCCAGGGGGCAACCACTGAAGCTTTCTTT	CASSQGATTEAFF
TRBJ2-1	-	TRBV27	TRBD2	TGTGCCAGCAGTTTGTTCCCTCCGGGACTAGCGGGTTACAATGAGCAGTTCTTC	CASSLFPPGLAGYNEQFF
TRBJ1-3	-	TRBV18	TRBD1	TGTGCCAGCTCACCGGGACAGGGACACTCTGGAAACACCATATATTTT	CASSPGQGHSGNTIYF
TRBJ1-4	-	TRBV9	-	TGTGCCAGCAGCGGGCAGGGTAAACTGTTTTTT	CASSGQGKLFF
TRBJ2-7	once	TRBV10-1	TRBD1	TGCGCCAGCATAGGCCCCTCGCCACAGGGGGGATCCTACGAGCAGTACTTC	CASIGPSPQGGSYEQYF
TRBJ1-5	-	TRBV6-1	-	TGTGCCAGCAGTGAAGCTGGGGCAGCCAATCAGCCCCAGCATTTT	CASSEAGAANQPQHF
TRBJ1-2	-	TRBV5-6	TRBD1	TGTGCCAGCAGCTTGTGGTCGGGACAGTATGGCTACACCTTC	CASSLWSGQYGYTF
TRBJ2-3	once	TRBV5-4	-	TGTGCCAGCAGCTTGGGAACGCGCCCGGATACGCAGTATTTT	CASSLGTRPDTQYF
TRBJ2-5	-	TRBV4-1	TRBD2	TGCGCCAGCAGCCAAGAAGGAGCGGGGGGCCATATAATAGAGACCCAGTACTTC	CASSQEGAGGHIIETQYF
TRBJ1-2	-	TRBV4-3	-	TGCGCCAGCAGCCAGGGATCTAGTGGAGCGGACTATGGCTACACCTTC	CASSQGSSGADYGYTF
TRBJ2-1	-	TRBV3-1/TRBV3-2	-	TGTGCCAGCAGCCAGTACAGAGCGGACAGCTCTACCTACAATGAGCAGTTCTTC	CASSQYRADSSTYNEQFF
TRBJ2-5	few	TRBV29-1	-	TGCAGCGCTGTAGGACGGGAGCAAGAGACCCAGTACTTC	CSAVGREQETQYF
TRBJ1-6	few	TRBV14	-	TGTGCCAGCAGCCTACGACCAGACAGTTCACCCCTCCACTTT	CASSLRPDSSPLHF
TRBJ2-1	once	TRBV2	-	TGTGCCAGCAGTGAACCCCCTCCTGAGCAGTTCTTC	CASSEPPPEQFF
TRBJ1-4	-	TRBV19	-	TGTGCCAGTGCCCAAGGACAAATTGCAGGGTTGGGTGAAAAACTGTTTTTT	CASAQGQIAGLGEKLFF
TRBJ2-7	-	TRBV2	-	TGTGCCAGCAGTGGGAACGGAGTCTACGAGCAGTACTTC	CASSGNGVYEQYF
TRBJ1-4	-	TRBV11-1	-	TGTGCCAGCAGCCACCTTGTCGGGACTAATGAAAAACTGTTTTTT	CASSHLVGTNEKLFF
TRBJ2-5	-	TRBV6-1	-	TGTGCCAGCAGTGACCGCTTCGGGATAGAGACCCAGTACTTC	CASSDRFGIETQYF
TRBJ2-3	-	TRBV7-7	TRBD1	TGTGCCAGCAGCTCCCGGGACAGGGATCTCACAGATACGCAGTATTTT	CASSSRDRDLTDTQYF
TRBJ2-7	once	TRBV7-2	-	TGTGCCAGCAGCTTAGTGAGGGTATCCATTTACGAGCAGTACTTC	CASSLVRVSIYEQYF
TRBJ1-2	few	TRBV19	-	TGTGCCAGTACCACCGGGATTGGCTACACCTTC	CASTTGIGYTF
TRBJ1-2	-	TRBV6-5	-	TGTGCCAGCAGTTACTCGAACAGTAACTATGGCTACACCTTC	CASSYSNSNYGYTF
TRBJ2-3	-	TRBV5-1	TRBD1	TGCGCCAGCAGCATCTCCGGTAGACAGGGAACAGATACGCAGTATTTT	CASSISGRQGTDTQYF
TRBJ1-2	-	TRBV20-1	-	TGCAGTGGTTCGGGGAACTATGGCTACACCTTC	CSGSGNYGYTF
TRBJ1-3	once	TRBV18	TRBD1	TGTGCCAGCTCACCGGGGGACAGCTCTGGAAACACCATATATTTT	CASSPGDSSGNTIYF
TRBJ2-3	-	TRBV5-1	-	TGCGCCAGCAGCTTGGATGGACAGACCTTCACAGATACGCAGTATTTT	CASSLDGQTFTDTQYF
TRBJ2-2	-	TRBV5-8	TRBD1	TGTGCCAGCAGCTACACAGGGGGTAACGGTGTCACGAACACCGGGGAGCTGTTTTTT	CASSYTGGNGVTNTGELFF
TRBJ1-1	-	TRBV10-3	TRBD1	TGTGCCATCAGCGGGACAGGGGGACTGAACACTGAAGCTTTCTTT	CAISGTGGLNTEAFF
TRBJ1-6	-	TRBV3-1/TRBV3-2	-	TGTGCCAGCAGCCGTACGGACTCGACAAATTCACCCCTCCACTTT	CASSRTDSTNSPLHF
TRBJ2-1	-	TRBV29-1	TRBD2	TGCAGCGTTGTAGGCGGGGGCTCCTACAATGAGCAGTTCTTC	CSVVGGGSYNEQFF
TRBJ1-3	-	TRBV15	TRBD1	TGTGCCACCAGCAGCCCTGCGACAGGGGGAAATGGAAACACCATATATTTT	CATSSPATGGNGNTIYF
TRBJ2-1	-	TRBV5-8	-	TGTGCCAGCAGCCAAGCGGGTTACTCCTACAATGAGCAGTTCTTC	CASSQAGYSYNEQFF
TRBJ2-5	-	TRBV11-3	TRBD2	TGTGCCAGCAGCTTAATGGGGGGGGAAGAGACCCAGTACTTC	CASSLMGGEETQYF
TRBJ1-1	-	TRBV5-6	-	TGTGCCAGCAGCTTGGAACGGACACTGAACACTGAAGCTTTCTTT	CASSLERTLNTEAFF
TRBJ1-1	-	TRBV5-1	TRBD1	TGCGCCAGCAGCTTGACAGGGGCGGAAGCTTTCTTT	CASSLTGAEAFF
TRBJ1-2	-	TRBV6-2/TRBV6-3	-	TGTGCCAGCAGTTTGAGAGGGATTAGTATGGATGGCTACACCTTC	CASSLRGISMDGYTF
TRBJ2-3	-	TRBV11-3	-	TGTGCCAGCAGCTTAGGAGTTGTAGATACGCAGTATTTT	CASSLGVVDTQYF
TRBJ1-4	-	TRBV5-1	TRBD1	TGCGCCAGCAGTTTAGGACAGGCCAATGAAAAACTGTTTTTT	CASSLGQANEKLFF
TRBJ1-2	-	TRBV10-3	TRBD1	TGTGCCATCAGTGAGCGTGACAGGGGGCGCGTTGGCTACACCTTC	CAISERDRGRVGYTF
TRBJ1-1	-	TRBV10-3	-	TGTGCCATCAATCTCCCGGACATGAACACTGAAGCTTTCTTT	CAINLPDMNTEAFF